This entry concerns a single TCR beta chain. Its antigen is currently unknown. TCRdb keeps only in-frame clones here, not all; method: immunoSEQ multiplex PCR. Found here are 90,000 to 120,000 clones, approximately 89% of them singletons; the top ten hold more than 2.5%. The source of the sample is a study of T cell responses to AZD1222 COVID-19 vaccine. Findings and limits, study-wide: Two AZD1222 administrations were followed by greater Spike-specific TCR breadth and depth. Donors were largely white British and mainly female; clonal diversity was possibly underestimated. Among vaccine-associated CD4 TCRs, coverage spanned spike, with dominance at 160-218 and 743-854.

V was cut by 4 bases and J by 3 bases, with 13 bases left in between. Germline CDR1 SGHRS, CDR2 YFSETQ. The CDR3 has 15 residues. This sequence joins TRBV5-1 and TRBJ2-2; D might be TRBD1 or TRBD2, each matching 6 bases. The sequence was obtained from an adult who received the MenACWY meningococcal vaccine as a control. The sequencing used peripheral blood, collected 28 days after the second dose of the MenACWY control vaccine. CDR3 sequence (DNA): TGCGCCAGCAGCCCCTCGGGGGCGGACACCGGGGAGCTGTTTTTT. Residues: CASSPSGADTGELFF.